This T cell receptor (beta chain) comes out of a study of blood T cell repertoires in COVID-19. Study at large: Sample material is recorded as cDNA or gDNA derived from T cells, B-cell-depleted T cells, or PBMCs.

Germline V CDR1 and CDR2: SEHNR, FQNEAQ (reference sequence). V dropped 2 bases and J dropped 2; count of bases not matched to a gene: 9. The CDR3 has 18 residues. Patients from Seattle were sampled longitudinally, starting during active infection. The authors' processing: Estimated nucleated cell counts came from reference gene primer amplification. This table comes from immunoSEQ multiplex PCR, and its TCRdb copy is limited to in-frame clones, with some not included. That table is the source of V, J and clone size, and D and trimming were worked out from the DNA. The table records around 180,000 clones, over 75% of them present only once.

This TCR derives from a man older than 75 with COVID-19, enrolled during active disease. The chain employs TRBV7-9 and TRBJ1-4, with 9 bases identical to TRBD1. Material: peripheral blood. The CDR3 here is CASSLPWTGVETNEKLFF. The CDR3 coding sequence is TGTGCCAGCAGCTTACCGTGGACAGGGGTCGAGACTAATGAAAAACTGTTTTTT.